The clone carrying this T cell receptor beta chain has at least ten counts. The V gene lost 5 bases and the J gene lost 6 bases, with 14 bases spanning the gap. CDR3 size: 14 residues. The data were taken from a study of T-cell reconstitution after alpha-beta-depleted transplantation in children. For TCRbeta, the library was prepared with unique molecular identifiers. TCRdb recomputed calls from the PCR reads with MiXCR, one row per CDR3 protein. The sample comprises about 72,000 distinct CDR3 sequences, approximately 7.3% of which are singletons, and approximately 2.4% rests with the top ten. This chain joins TRBV12-3 or TRBV12-4 and TRBJ1-5, with D maybe TRBD1 (6 bases). The TCR was taken from a human donor who donated a stem cell graft to a child with acute lymphoblastic leukemia. This sample comprised PBMCs from the stem cell graft donor, obtained from the stem cell graft. CDR3 loop: CASSPRGLGQPQHF. The CDR3 DNA sequence: TGTGCCAGCAGTCCCAGGGGTTTAGGTCAGCCCCAGCATTTT.